These 25 T cell receptor beta chains originate from one sample sequenced in a study of T cell responses to AZD1222 COVID-19 vaccine. Sequenced by immunoSEQ multiplex PCR; TCRdb stores in-frame clones only, minus some. Of fewer than 45,000 clones listed, approximately 83% were seen once; the top ten hold more than 45%. This specimen was peripheral blood, taken on day 0 of AZD1222 vaccination. These receptors were obtained from an adult in good health.

The gene calls are TRBV2 and TRBJ2-7; TRBD1 matches at 9 bases. This CDR3 region has 12 residues. The J segment lost 4 bases and the V segment lost 9 bases, leaving 4 bases of the junction unmatched. Germline V gene data show CDR1 as SNHLY and CDR2 as FYNNEI. The CDR3 DNA is TGTGCCAGTACCGGGACAGGGTACGAGCAGTACTTC. Its translation is CASTGTGYEQYF.

V and J are TRBV3-1 (or the pseudogene TRBV3-2) and TRBJ1-2, with D tentatively TRBD1 (6 bases). Germline CDR1 is LGHDT and CDR2 is YNNKEL (reference sequence). The CDR3 is 14 amino acids. Between the trimmed V and J ends, which lost 4 bases and 0 bases, there was a span of 9 bases. CDR3 in DNA: TGTGCCAGCAGCCGACAGGCGACTAACTATGGCTACACCTTC. This translates into CASSRQATNYGYTF.

The rearrangement links TRBV10-3 to TRBJ1-1, with D perhaps matching TRBD1 (5 bases). The CDR3 consists of 13 residues. Germline V gene data show CDR1 as ENHRY and CDR2 as SYGVKD. With 7 bases removed from V and 6 bases from J, the gap between germline ends came to 15 bases. CDR3 nucleotide sequence: TGTGCCATCACGGACATAATTGGAGCTGAAGCTTTCTTT. Amino acids: CAITDIIGAEAFF.

V gene TRBV3-1 (or the pseudogene TRBV3-2) combines with J gene TRBJ1-2; D unresolved. CDR1 and CDR2 from the germline V gene are LGHDT and YNNKEL (reference sequence). The ends were cut back, 0 bases at V and 7 bases at J, with 6 bases in the middle. The CDR3 loop spans 12 amino acids. In DNA form, the CDR3 reads TGTGCCAGCAGCCAAGATTGGGGTGGCTACACCTTC. Its translation is CASSQDWGGYTF.

The rearrangement joins TRBV30 to TRBJ1-5, with a tentative D call TRBD1 (5 bases). In germline, CDR1 is GTSNPN, CDR2 SVGIG (reference sequence). The CDR3 is 15 residues long. The germline V and J ends were trimmed by 5 bases and 3 bases, with 17 bases remaining between them. The CDR3 DNA is TGTGCCTGGGGAAAAGGGGTCCCTTTCAATCAGCCCCAGCATTTT. This translates into CAWGKGVPFNQPQHF.

The rearrangement links TRBV5-4 to TRBJ1-4; tentative D call: TRBD1 (5 bases). This CDR3 region has 16 residues. CDR1 is SGHNT, CDR2 YYREEE, per germline (reference sequence). Trimming removed 4 bases from V and 4 bases from J, with 17 bases in between. Here the CDR3 reads CASSPGGGSGNEKLFF. As DNA, the CDR3 is TGTGCCAGCAGCCCTGGTGGGGGGAGTGGTAATGAAAAACTGTTTTTT.

The V gene is TRBV9, the J gene TRBJ2-7, with 10 bases lining up with TRBD2. The germline V gene encodes CDR1 SGDLS and CDR2 YYNGEE. The length of the CDR3 is 17 residues. The V and J ends lost 3 bases and 4 bases, in that order; junction bases with no gene match: 13. Written as DNA, the CDR3 is TGTGCCAGCAGCGCGCGGGCCTCGAGTAGCGGGGGGTACGAGCAGTACTTC. Its translation: CASSARASSSGGYEQYF.

The CDR3 loop reads CASRDGSSYNSPLHF. Here the CDR3 DNA reads TGTGCCAGCCGGGACGGAAGCTCCTATAATTCACCCCTCCACTTT. The chain carries TRBV25-1 and TRBJ1-6, with D perhaps matching TRBD1 (5 bases). The CDR3 length is 15 residues. The V end lost 8 bases, the J end lost 0 bases, and 11 bases lay between the germline ends. Germline CDR1 reads MGHDK; CDR2 reads SYGVNS.

This chain joins TRBV16 and TRBJ1-6; D may be TRBD1 (6 bases). This CDR3 is 15 amino acids long. Germline-derived CDR1 and CDR2 are KGHSY and FQNENV. V was pared by 8 bases and J by 3 bases, with 14 bases between. Written as DNA, the CDR3 is TGTGCCAGCCTCGTTATGGACAGCTATAATTCACCCCTCCACTTT. This codes for CASLVMDSYNSPLHF.

The genes are TRBV28 and TRBJ1-1; D possibly corresponds to TRBD1 (5 bases). The V and J ends lost 7 bases and 1 base respectively, with 10 bases between them. CDR1 and CDR2 (germline): MDHEN, SYDVKM. The CDR3 is 13 amino acids. The CDR3: CASTPGRNTEAFF. The DNA for the CDR3 is TGTGCCAGCACACCGGGACGGAACACTGAAGCTTTCTTT.

The chain uses TRBV7-2 and TRBJ2-1; TRBD2 matches 13 bases. The CDR3 extends over 15 amino acids. V was pared by 4 bases and J by 5 bases, with 2 bases of the junction left unmatched. CDR1 and CDR2 from the germline V gene are SGHTA and FQGNSA. CDR3 DNA: TGTGCCAGCAGCTCGGGACTAGCGGGGAACAATGAGCAGTTCTTC. Translating it yields CASSSGLAGNNEQFF. The variable domain in full, completed from reference TRBV7-2 and TRBJ2-1, reads GAGVSQSPSNKVTEKGKDVELRCDPISGHTALYWYRQSLGQGLEFLIYFQGNSAPDKSGLPSDRFSAERTGGSVSTLTIQRTQQEDSAVYLCASSSGLAGNNEQFFGPGTRLTVL.

The chain combines TRBV5-1 with TRBJ1-3; maybe TRBD1 (5 bases). The CDR3 sequence is 16 residues long. Germline V gene sequence: CDR1 SGHRS, CDR2 YFSETQ. The V end was cut by 3 bases, the J end by 0 bases, with 13 bases between. The CDR3 nucleotides are TGCGCCAGCAGCTGGGGGAGCAGGTTCTCTGGAAACACCATATATTTT. Translating gives CASSWGSRFSGNTIYF.

The V call is TRBV14, the J call TRBJ2-7, with TRBD2 matching 8 bases. V was pared by 4 bases and J by 3 bases, with 11 bases of the junction left unmatched. This CDR3 is 16 amino acids long. Germline V CDR1 and CDR2: SGHDN, FVKESK. CDR3 coding DNA: TGTGCCAGCAGCCGCCTCGGGCTAGCGGGTAACTACGAGCAGTACTTC. Translation: CASSRLGLAGNYEQYF.

The chain employs TRBV7-2 and TRBJ1-5, with D possibly being TRBD1 (6 bases). CDR3 length: 14 amino acids. The germline gives CDR1 SGHTA, CDR2 FQGNSA. The ends were cut back, 3 bases at V and 4 bases at J, with 10 bases in the middle. The CDR3 reads CASSFYRDNQPQHF. The CDR3 coding sequence is TGTGCCAGCAGCTTTTACAGGGATAATCAGCCCCAGCATTTT.

This sequence joins TRBV5-1 and TRBJ2-3, with a weak D call TRBD1 (6 bases). Per the germline V gene, CDR1 is SGHRS and CDR2 is YFSETQ. The germline V and J ends were trimmed by 0 bases and 0 bases, with 8 bases remaining between them. The CDR3 sequence is 15 residues long. In DNA, the CDR3 is TGCGCCAGCAGCTTGGCGACAGGCAGCACAGATACGCAGTATTTT. Amino acids: CASSLATGSTDTQYF.

The chain employs TRBV7-9 and TRBJ2-7; TRBD1 aligns across 7 bases. This CDR3 is 15 amino acids long. In germline, CDR1 is SEHNR, CDR2 FQNEAQ (reference sequence). The junction had 5 bases not matched to a gene; V was cut back by 1 base and J by 2 bases. The DNA for the CDR3 is TGTGCCAGCAGCTTAGTTGGCAGGGGGACCTACGAGCAGTACTTC. The encoded protein is CASSLVGRGTYEQYF.

This chain connects TRBV19 to TRBJ2-1, with 7 bases that match TRBD2. The germline V gene has CDR1 LNHDA and CDR2 SQIVND (reference sequence). V lost 4 bases to trimming and J lost 7 bases; unmatched junction nucleotides: 7. The CDR3 length is 14 residues. CDR3 sequence: CASSRTGGGNEQFF. DNA of the CDR3: TGTGCCAGTAGTAGGACGGGAGGTGGGAATGAGCAGTTCTTC.

This clone appeared a single time. This rearrangement joins TRBV30 to TRBJ2-3; the D gene is possibly TRBD1 (5 bases). V lost 3 bases and J 4 bases, leaving 11 bases between the germline ends. The CDR3 loop spans 13 amino acids. Looked up from germline, CDR1 is GTSNPN and CDR2 is SVGIG (reference sequence). This CDR3 is CAWSNQGADTQYF. The DNA of the CDR3 is TGTGCCTGGAGCAACCAAGGGGCAGATACGCAGTATTTT.

The chain is built from TRBV30 and TRBJ1-6; TRBD1 might be the D (5 bases). The CDR3 consists of 14 residues. Trimming shortened V by 0 bases and J by 7 bases, and 10 bases separated the two germline ends. Per the germline V gene, CDR1 is GTSNPN and CDR2 is SVGIG (reference sequence). In nucleotides, the CDR3 is TGTGCCTGGAGTGTGGTGGACATAAATTCACCCCTCCACTTT. Translating gives CAWSVVDINSPLHF.

The chain uses TRBV12-3 or TRBV12-4 and TRBJ2-1; D gene ambiguous. This CDR3 region has 12 residues. V was pared by 5 bases and J by 6 bases, with 8 bases between. This CDR3 is CASSPSRNEQFF. CDR3 coding DNA: TGTGCCAGCAGTCCATCCCGCAATGAGCAGTTCTTC.

The chain uses TRBV10-3 and TRBJ2-5; perhaps D is TRBD1 or TRBD2 (5 bases each). This CDR3 spans 15 amino acids. Germline loops: CDR1 ENHRY, CDR2 SYGVKD. The V end lost 6 bases, the J end lost 3 bases, and 17 bases lay between the germline ends. The CDR3 spells CAISPTSVGEETQYF. Here the CDR3 DNA reads TGTGCCATCAGCCCCACATCAGTGGGGGAAGAGACCCAGTACTTC.

This clone was recorded many times. The gene calls are TRBV7-3 and TRBJ2-7; no reliable D call. V gave up 4 bases and J gave up 5 bases, with 15 bases separating them. From germline, CDR1 is SGHTA and CDR2 FQGTGA. This CDR3 contains 14 residues. The chain's CDR3 is CASSSDGFRDEQYF. The CDR3 DNA follows: TGTGCCAGCAGCTCCGACGGGTTCCGGGACGAGCAGTACTTC.

V usage is TRBV3-1 (or the pseudogene TRBV3-2) and J usage is TRBJ2-7, with TRBD2 identical over 7 bases. The CDR3 extends over 14 amino acids. The V and J ends lost 4 bases and 6 bases, in that order; junction bases with no gene match: 9. Germline V gene data show CDR1 as LGHDT and CDR2 as YNNKEL (reference sequence). The CDR3 DNA follows: TGTGCCAGCAGCCTCCCGGGACTACTTTCCGAGCAGTACTTC. The encoded protein is CASSLPGLLSEQYF.

The genes are TRBV5-6 and TRBJ1-5, with D perhaps matching TRBD1 (6 bases). CDR3 size: 14 residues. Germline CDR1 SGHDT, CDR2 YYEEEE. V was cut by 0 bases and J by 3 bases, with 7 bases left in between. The CDR3 loop is CASSLGTVNQPQHF. CDR3 DNA sequence: TGTGCCAGCAGCTTGGGGACAGTCAATCAGCCCCAGCATTTT.

This clone came up once. The V and J genes are TRBV7-9 and TRBJ2-7; TRBD1 matches 8 bases. The V gene's germline CDR1 is SEHNR and CDR2 FQNEAQ (reference sequence). V shed 6 bases and J 9 bases; nucleotides not matched to a gene: 19. This CDR3 region has 16 residues. In nucleotides, the CDR3 is TGTGCCAGCAGTTTTACAGCCGGGACAGGACTAAAAACGCAGTACTTC. Translated: CASSFTAGTGLKTQYF.